These 25 T cell receptor beta chains were sequenced from one sample in a study of Ad26.COV2.S vaccination and SARS-CoV-2 variants. This table comes from immunoSEQ multiplex PCR, and its TCRdb copy is limited to in-frame clones, with some not included. The repertoire holds 430,000 or so clones, with 75% to 95% as singletons. As for treatment: around 19 received Ad26.COV2.S at low or high dose, single or two shots; 5 received placebo; per-sample allocation not given. At day 63 after the first vaccine or placebo injection, samples were drawn. Specimen: peripheral blood, collected in a trial of Ad26.COV2.S vaccine versus placebo. These receptors were collected from a person between 18 and 65 years old who received the Ad26.COV2.S COVID-19 vaccine or a placebo.

The chain couples TRBV7-8 to TRBJ2-7; TRBD1 matches at 8 bases. CDR3 length equals 17 residues. V was clipped by 1 base and J by 6 bases; unmatched bases: 14. The germline CDR1 and CDR2 sequences are SGHVS and FQNEAQ. The CDR3 sequence: CASSLVGGQGDASEQYF. The CDR3, as DNA: TGTGCCAGCAGCTTAGTGGGAGGACAGGGAGATGCAAGCGAGCAGTACTTC.

The chain employs TRBV20-1 and TRBJ1-5; TRBD1 aligns across 7 bases. Looked up from germline, CDR1 is DFQATT and CDR2 is SNEGSKA (reference sequence). CDR3 length: 15 amino acids. V lost 3 bases to trimming and J lost 4 bases; unmatched junction nucleotides: 9. CDR3 residues: CSASRRGQLNQPQHF. The CDR3 nucleotides read TGCAGTGCTAGTCGTCGGGGACAGCTAAATCAGCCCCAGCATTTT.

The V call is TRBV11-3, the J call TRBJ2-1, with 14 nucleotides matching TRBD2. Germline V gene data show CDR1 as SGHNT and CDR2 as YENEEA. This CDR3 spans 15 amino acids. The junction had 5 bases not matched to a gene; V was cut back by 5 bases and J by 8 bases. DNA for the CDR3: TGTGCCAGCAGCCCCGGGACTAGCGGGAGCTATGAGCAGTTCTTC. The encoded protein is CASSPGTSGSYEQFF.

The chain has TRBV30 and TRBJ1-5; perhaps TRBD1 as D (6 bases). The V gene lost 1 base and the J gene lost 7 bases, with 11 bases spanning the gap. The germline CDR1 and CDR2 sequences are GTSNPN and SVGIG (reference sequence). The CDR3 contains 13 residues. Here the CDR3 DNA reads TGTGCCTGGAGTGCAGGGGTGGGGCAGCCCCAGCATTTT. Translation: CAWSAGVGQPQHF.

The chain recombines TRBV5-1 with TRBJ2-1; 11 nucleotides match TRBD2. V dropped 0 bases and J dropped 10; count of bases not matched to a gene: 3. This CDR3 has 14 residues. Looked up from germline, CDR1 is SGHRS and CDR2 is YFSETQ. The CDR3 sequence is CASSLVSSGREQFF. The CDR3 DNA reads TGCGCCAGCAGCTTGGTGTCTAGCGGGAGGGAGCAGTTCTTC.

V gene TRBV4-3 combines with J gene TRBJ2-1; 9 bases match TRBD1. CDR1 LGHNA and CDR2 YSLEER come from the germline V gene. CDR3 length equals 16 residues. Unmatched junction bases numbered 4, after V lost 0 bases and J lost 4 bases. The CDR3 DNA sequence: TGCGCCAGCAGCCAAGACGAAGGGACAGGGTACAATGAGCAGTTCTTC. It codes for CASSQDEGTGYNEQFF.

The gene calls are TRBV9 and TRBJ2-2; 9 bases align to TRBD2. Germline CDR1 and CDR2: SGDLS and YYNGEE. The CDR3 consists of 17 residues. With V trimmed by 2 bases and J by 3 bases, 8 bases remained unmatched. The CDR3: CASSVSRLAEDTGELFF. CDR3 bases: TGTGCCAGCAGCGTCTCCAGACTAGCGGAAGACACCGGGGAGCTGTTTTTT.

The chain is built from TRBV2 and TRBJ2-3, with D unresolved. Germline V lookup: CDR1 SNHLY, CDR2 FYNNEI. The CDR3 totals 15 residues. Trimming took 4 bases from V and 2 from J, leaving 13 bases between them. CDR3 protein: CASSGVWTVTDTQYF. Here the CDR3 DNA reads TGTGCCAGCAGTGGGGTCTGGACGGTCACAGATACGCAGTATTTT.

About this clone: Other DNA sequences from this sample encode an identical CDR3 as well. The chain links TRBV5-1 to TRBJ2-2; D may match TRBD1 or TRBD2 (5 bases each). Germline loops: CDR1 SGHRS, CDR2 YFSETQ. The CDR3 sequence is 14 residues long. V lost 0 bases to trimming and J lost 7 bases, with 10 bases between them. CDR3 protein: CASSLAGTVGELFF. The CDR3, as DNA: TGCGCCAGCAGCTTGGCAGGGACGGTCGGGGAGCTGTTTTTT.

The genes are TRBV6-5 and TRBJ1-4; D gene ambiguous. CDR3 length equals 14 residues. Trimming left V 0 bases short and J 8 bases short, with 10 bases between. Germline V gene data show CDR1 as MNHEY and CDR2 as SVGAGI. CDR3 loop: CASSYSRLREKLFF. In DNA form, the CDR3 reads TGTGCCAGCAGTTACTCAAGGCTCCGAGAAAAACTGTTTTTT.

This rearrangement joins TRBV28 to TRBJ2-6, with unresolved D. The CDR3 is 15 amino acids. Trimming left V 1 base short and J 2 bases short, with 6 bases between. Germline CDR1 is MDHEN and CDR2 is SYDVKM. For the CDR3, the DNA is TGTGCCAGCAGTTTATCGCTCCCTGGGGCCAACGTCCTGACTTTC. Protein: CASSLSLPGANVLTF.

On this clone: One junction end disagrees with the germline gene, perhaps due to a read error. The DNA for the CDR3 is TGTGCTAGCAGCCCCGACCGAGGTAGCGGGCTGGATACGCAGTATTTT. As protein: CASSPDRGSGLDTQYF. The chain is built from TRBV7-7 and TRBJ2-3; 7 nucleotides line up with TRBD2. The CDR3 totals 16 residues. Germline V lookup: CDR1 SSHAT, CDR2 FNYEAQ (reference sequence). Using reference TRBV7-7 and TRBJ2-3 for the parts outside the CDR3, the full variable domain is GAGVSQSPRYKVTKRGQDVTLRCDPISSHATLYWYQQALGQGPEFLTYFNYEAQPDKSGLPSDRFSAERPEGSISTLTIQRTEQRDSAMYRCASSPDRGSGLDTQYFGPGTRLTVL.

V is TRBV28 and J is TRBJ1-5; 8 bases agree with TRBD1. Unmatched junction bases numbered 5, after V lost 5 bases and J lost 5 bases. The CDR3 has 14 amino acids. Germline V CDR1 and CDR2: MDHEN, SYDVKM. The CDR3 loop is CASSPGQGHQPQHF. CDR3 sequence (DNA): TGTGCCAGCAGTCCTGGACAGGGTCATCAGCCCCAGCATTTT.

The table lists this clone with a count of one. The chain has TRBV4-3 and TRBJ2-7; D might be TRBD2 (6 bases). V was cut by 1 base and J by 6 bases, with 16 bases left in between. The CDR3 is made up of 15 amino acids. Germline-derived CDR1 and CDR2 are LGHNA and YSLEER. The CDR3 here is CASSQVVRGFGEQYF. CDR3 sequence (DNA): TGCGCCAGCAGCCAAGTTGTGCGGGGCTTCGGCGAGCAGTACTTC.

The CDR3 reads CASRKTGTISGANVLTF. The CDR3 region has the DNA TGTGCCAGCAGAAAAACAGGGACAATCTCTGGGGCCAACGTCCTGACTTTC. The gene calls are TRBV3-1 (or the pseudogene TRBV3-2) and TRBJ2-6; a weak D match, TRBD1 (6 bases). The germline CDR1 and CDR2 sequences are LGHDT and YNNKEL (reference sequence). Trimming pared 6 bases from V and 0 bases from J, leaving 15 bases between. This CDR3 contains 17 residues.

The chain combines TRBV3-1 (or the pseudogene TRBV3-2) with TRBJ2-1, with TRBD2 identical over 11 bases. Germline V gene sequence: CDR1 LGHDT, CDR2 YNNKEL (reference sequence). V trimming: 0 bases; J trimming: 5 bases; junction bases outside the gene matches: 9. This CDR3 contains 18 residues. The CDR3 is CASSQERLLAGGHNEQFF. The CDR3, as DNA: TGTGCCAGCAGCCAAGAACGCCTCCTAGCGGGGGGTCACAATGAGCAGTTCTTC.

This chain connects TRBV4-3 to TRBJ2-1; D gene unclear. The CDR3 covers 15 residues. Trimming stripped 0 bases from V and 8 bases from J, with 14 bases between. The germline CDR1 and CDR2 sequences are LGHNA and YSLEER. The CDR3 loop reads CASSQEAVSNYEQFF. DNA for the CDR3: TGCGCCAGCAGCCAAGAGGCCGTTAGTAACTATGAGCAGTTCTTC.

The chain is built from TRBV7-3 and TRBJ2-3; 10 positions agree with TRBD2. CDR1 is SGHTA and CDR2 is FQGTGA in the germline V gene. The CDR3 sequence is 16 residues long. Trimming removed 2 bases from V and 5 bases from J; junction bases left unmatched: 7. CDR3 in DNA: TGTGCCAGCAGCTTACAGCCTAGCGGGAGCTTAGATACGCAGTATTTT. Translation gives CASSLQPSGSLDTQYF.

This clone appeared a few times. The chain joins TRBV29-1 to TRBJ1-1, with TRBD1 as a possible D gene (5 bases). The germline gives CDR1 SQVTM, CDR2 ANQGSEA. This CDR3 is built from 13 residues. With 7 bases removed from V and 3 bases from J, the gap between germline ends came to 15 bases. CDR3 protein: CSATAQGYTEAFF. The CDR3 nucleotides are TGCAGCGCTACGGCCCAGGGTTACACTGAAGCTTTCTTT.

The chain recombines TRBV11-3 with TRBJ2-3; D not certain. CDR3 length equals 13 residues. The V end was cut by 5 bases, the J end by 2 bases, with 8 bases between. Per the germline V gene, CDR1 is SGHNT and CDR2 is YENEEA. CDR3 sequence (DNA): TGTGCCAGCAGCGGAAGTTTCACAGATACGCAGTATTTT. Translating gives CASSGSFTDTQYF.

The genes are TRBV9 and TRBJ1-1, with TRBD1 as a possible D gene (5 bases). The CDR3 has 14 amino acids. Germline CDR1 and CDR2: SGDLS and YYNGEE. Trimming cost V 0 bases and J 1 base, with 7 bases left between them. The CDR3 coding sequence is TGTGCCAGCAGCGTAGATGGGGGGAACACTGAAGCTTTCTTT. This gives the protein CASSVDGGNTEAFF.

This chain links TRBV9 with TRBJ1-4; the match to TRBD1 covers 8 bases. Germline trimming cut 0 bases from V and 5 bases from J; bases unmatched to any gene: 6. The germline gives CDR1 SGDLS, CDR2 YYNGEE. The CDR3 length is 16 residues. The CDR3 region has the DNA TGTGCCAGCAGCGTAGACCAGGGGGCCACAAATGAAAAACTGTTTTTT. It encodes CASSVDQGATNEKLFF.

The chain uses TRBV7-8 and TRBJ2-5, with D perhaps matching TRBD2 (5 bases). Trimming shortened V by 5 bases and J by 4 bases, and 17 bases separated the two germline ends. The CDR3 has 15 residues. The V gene's germline CDR1 is SGHVS and CDR2 FQNEAQ. CDR3 in amino acids: CASSKGWRRGETQYF. The CDR3 coding sequence is TGTGCCAGCAGCAAAGGGTGGAGACGGGGAGAGACCCAGTACTTC.

The chain links TRBV15 to TRBJ1-2; D not resolved. CDR3 length: 12 residues. CDR1 and CDR2 from the germline V gene are LNHNV and YYDKDF (reference sequence). The V and J ends lost 5 bases and 2 bases respectively, with 6 bases between them. The CDR3 DNA reads as TGTGCCACCAGCTCGGGAAACTATGGCTACACCTTC. Translation gives CATSSGNYGYTF.

The rearrangement links TRBV6-2 or TRBV6-3 to TRBJ2-1; 8 nucleotides match TRBD2. Germline V gene lookup returns CDR1 MNHEY and CDR2 SVGEGT. The V segment lost 6 bases and the J segment 0 bases; nucleotides outside the gene matches: 7. The CDR3 covers 16 residues. For the CDR3, the DNA is TGTGCCAGCAGCCTCCGGAGCGGGAGCTCCTACAATGAGCAGTTCTTC. As protein: CASSLRSGSSYNEQFF.